The rows below give T cell receptor beta chains drawn from one sample of a study of cytotoxic CD8 clonotypes in ibrutinib-treated CLL. Using immunoSEQ multiplex PCR, the repertoire was profiled, and TCRdb retains in-frame clones only, with some absent. Among 150,000 or so clones listed, about 80% were seen once. The sequences come from PBMCs, collected after 12 months of ibrutinib treatment. The source of these receptors is a human donor with chronic lymphocytic leukemia. CDR3s include the opening cysteine and the closing phenylalanine or tryptophan. Fields, in order: J gene, V gene, D gene, clone size, CDR3 protein, CDR3 DNA. A D gene is named only where the DNA matches it firmly. Where a row states a size, it is once, few, many or the class of an expanded clone; other rows omit it.

>TRBJ1-5|TRBV10-2|-|-
CASSEPLRPQHF
TGCGCCAGCAGTGAGCCCCTTCGGCCCCAGCATTTT
>TRBJ1-6|TRBV27|-|-
CASRSGTANSPLHF
TGTGCCAGCAGGTCCGGGACCGCCAATTCACCCCTCCACTTT
>TRBJ1-2|TRBV30|-|-
CAWSVMFGQAHYGYTF
TGTGCCTGGAGTGTAATGTTTGGTCAGGCTCACTATGGCTACACCTTC
>TRBJ1-5|TRBV28|-|-
CASTDSNQPQHF
TGTGCCAGCACCGATAGCAATCAGCCCCAGCATTTT
>TRBJ2-7|TRBV19|-|-
CASSIVIRDYEQYF
TGTGCCAGTAGTATAGTGATCCGTGACTACGAGCAGTACTTC
>TRBJ2-3|TRBV18|-|-
CASSRESITSTDTQYF
TGTGCCAGCTCACGCGAGTCCATTACTAGCACAGATACGCAGTATTTT
>TRBJ2-3|TRBV5-6|-|-
CASSSGWGGSTDTQYF
TGTGCCAGCAGCTCGGGTTGGGGCGGGTCCACAGATACGCAGTATTTT
>TRBJ2-2|TRBV6-5|-|-
CASSFFRNTGELFF
TGTGCCAGCAGTTTTTTTCGGAACACCGGGGAGCTGTTTTTT
>TRBJ2-1|TRBV28|TRBD1|once
CASSFVGGAGDEQFF
TGTGCCAGCAGTTTTGTAGGGGGCGCAGGGGATGAGCAGTTCTTC
>TRBJ2-2|TRBV7-8|-|-
CASRWQSNTGELFF
TGTGCCAGCAGGTGGCAATCGAACACCGGGGAGCTGTTTTTT
>TRBJ2-5|TRBV14|-|once
CASSQDARGNSLGETQYF
TGTGCCAGCAGCCAAGATGCTCGGGGGAACTCCCTGGGGGAGACCCAGTACTTC
>TRBJ1-6|TRBV19|-|-
CASRGSSYNSPLHF
TGTGCCAGTAGGGGAAGCTCCTATAATTCACCCCTCCACTTT
>TRBJ2-7|TRBV6-5|-|-
CASSYAGTRLSYEQYF
TGTGCCAGCAGTTACGCGGGGACAAGGTTATCCTACGAGCAGTACTTC
>TRBJ1-4|TRBV19|-|-
CASSIGQFNEKLFF
TGTGCCAGTAGTATAGGGCAGTTTAATGAAAAACTGTTTTTT
>TRBJ2-2|TRBV7-8|TRBD2|-
CASSLRSGGSKGELFF
TGTGCCAGCAGCTTAAGGAGCGGGGGATCTAAGGGGGAGCTGTTTTTT
>TRBJ1-2|TRBV5-1|-|few
CASRTGQSLYGYTF
TGCGCCAGCAGGACCGGACAGTCCCTCTATGGCTACACCTTC
>TRBJ1-2|TRBV28|-|-
CATNSGGFYGYTF
TGTGCCACCAACTCTGGGGGCTTCTATGGCTACACCTTC
>TRBJ2-7|TRBV7-2|-|few
CASSLTLREQYF
TGTGCCAGCAGCTTAACCCTACGAGAGCAGTACTTC
>TRBJ2-7|TRBV6-5|-|-
CASSYSGVGVYEQYF
TGTGCCAGCAGTTACTCGGGTGTGGGGGTCTACGAGCAGTACTTC
>TRBJ1-1|TRBV7-9|TRBD1|-
CASSFTGGRTEAFF
TGTGCCAGCAGCTTTACAGGGGGAAGGACTGAAGCTTTCTTT
>TRBJ2-2|TRBV10-3|TRBD1|-
CAAGQGSGELFF
TGTGCCGCAGGACAGGGGTCCGGGGAGCTGTTTTTT
>TRBJ2-7|TRBV1|-|-
CTSSQDGAETSGSYEQYF
TGCACCAGCAGCCAAGATGGGGCCGAGACTAGCGGGTCCTACGAGCAGTACTTC
>TRBJ1-2|TRBV14|TRBD1|-
CASSHWTGYYGYTF
TGTGCCAGCAGCCACTGGACAGGCTACTATGGCTACACCTTC
>TRBJ2-7|TRBV7-8|TRBD1|-
CASILGTGNYEQYF
TGTGCCAGCATCCTCGGGACAGGGAACTACGAGCAGTACTTC
>TRBJ2-7|TRBV4-1|-|-
CASSQDGPPGRGEQYF
TGCGCCAGCAGCCAAGATGGTCCCCCAGGAAGGGGGGAGCAGTACTTC
>TRBJ1-4|TRBV18|TRBD1|-
CASSPRPGQGNEKLFF
TGTGCCAGCTCACCACGGCCCGGACAGGGGAATGAAAAACTGTTTTTT
>TRBJ1-5|TRBV25-1|TRBD1|-
CASSDHRGGNQPQHF
TGTGCCAGCAGTGACCACAGGGGTGGCAATCAGCCCCAGCATTTT
>TRBJ2-3|TRBV7-9|-|-
CASSPRERPDTQYF
TGTGCCAGCAGCCCACGGGAAAGGCCAGATACGCAGTATTTT
>TRBJ1-1|TRBV18|-|-
CASSPTGITEAFF
TGTGCCAGCTCACCAACAGGAATCACTGAAGCTTTCTTT
>TRBJ2-1|TRBV27|-|-
CASSLFSYNEQFF
TGTGCCAGCAGTTTATTCTCCTACAATGAGCAGTTCTTC
>TRBJ2-2|TRBV9|-|-
CASKKGGSGTGELFF
TGTGCCAGCAAAAAGGGGGGTAGCGGCACCGGGGAGCTGTTTTTT
>TRBJ2-4|TRBV4-3|TRBD2|-
CASSRKREGLAKNIQYF
TGCGCCAGCAGCCGAAAGCGGGAGGGCCTAGCCAAAAACATTCAGTACTTC
>TRBJ2-5|TRBV28|TRBD2|-
CASSFLGGAGETQYF
TGTGCCAGCAGTTTCCTCGGGGGGGCCGGGGAGACCCAGTACTTC
>TRBJ1-1|TRBV6-1|-|-
CASRDQENTEAFF
TGTGCCAGCAGGGATCAAGAGAACACTGAAGCTTTCTTT
>TRBJ2-3|TRBV7-6|-|-
CASSLARGARVTDTQYF
TGTGCCAGCAGCTTAGCACGGGGGGCGAGGGTTACAGATACGCAGTATTTT
>TRBJ2-3|TRBV6-4|-|-
CASSRDTSTDTQYF
TGTGCCAGCAGCCGGGACACAAGCACAGATACGCAGTATTTT
>TRBJ2-1|TRBV5-1|-|-
CASSLFAGRMNEQFF
TGCGCCAGCAGCTTGTTTGCGGGGCGGATGAATGAGCAGTTCTTC
>TRBJ2-7|TRBV7-9|-|-
CASSPPGPSYEQYF
TGTGCCAGCAGCCCGCCGGGACCTTCCTACGAGCAGTACTTC
>TRBJ1-1|TRBV29-1|-|-
CSVETGMNTEAFF
TGCAGCGTTGAGACGGGGATGAACACTGAAGCTTTCTTT
>TRBJ1-1|TRBV30|TRBD1|-
CAWDRDRGFAAFF
TGTGCCTGGGACCGGGACAGGGGATTTGCAGCTTTCTTT
>TRBJ1-5|TRBV28|-|once
CASSLTQSNQPQHF
TGTGCCAGCAGTTTGACACAGAGCAATCAGCCCCAGCATTTT
>TRBJ1-4|TRBV28|TRBD1|-
CASRYRGLSNEKLFF
TGTGCCAGCAGGTACAGGGGGCTCTCTAATGAAAAACTGTTTTTT
>TRBJ2-1|TRBV6-4|-|-
CASSLVGTGAKYEQFF
TGTGCCAGCAGCCTTGTGGGGACGGGGGCAAAGTATGAGCAGTTCTTC
>TRBJ1-2|TRBV5-4|TRBD1|-
CASTRGGTGGAGYGYTF
TGTGCCAGCACCAGAGGCGGGACAGGGGGCGCCGGCTATGGCTACACCTTC
>TRBJ2-3|TRBV28|TRBD2|-
CASSPSGSTTDTQYF
TGTGCCAGCAGTCCTAGCGGGAGTACGACAGATACGCAGTATTTT
>TRBJ2-7|TRBV10-3|TRBD2|-
CATVGGQYEQYF
TGTGCCACCGTGGGAGGGCAGTACGAGCAGTACTTC
>TRBJ2-1|TRBV5-4|-|few
CASSREYRILEGNEQFF
TGTGCCAGCAGTCGAGAGTATCGGATACTAGAGGGCAATGAGCAGTTCTTC
>TRBJ1-2|TRBV7-2|TRBD1|few
CASTPGVGQENYGYTF
TGTGCCAGCACCCCGGGGGTGGGACAGGAGAACTATGGCTACACCTTC
>TRBJ1-3|TRBV28|-|-
CASSSWGTGTSGNTIYF
TGTGCCAGCAGTTCATGGGGGACGGGGACTTCTGGAAACACCATATATTTT
>TRBJ2-7|TRBV30|-|-
CAWSVNLPLGYEQYF
TGTGCCTGGAGTGTAAACCTGCCGCTGGGGTACGAGCAGTACTTC
>TRBJ2-5|TRBV30|-|few
CAWSTAETQYF
TGTGCCTGGAGTACCGCTGAGACCCAGTACTTC